These 9 T cell receptor beta chains were sequenced from one sample in a study of shared clonotypes between healthy human individuals. Naive CD8 isolation took CD45RO-negative cells positively selected for CCR7 and excluded terminally differentiated effector memory CD45RA+ cells. Data came from immunoSEQ multiplex PCR; TCRdb stores just in-frame clones and leaves some out. The table records around 1,900,000 clones, 80% to 95% of them present only once. Source material: naive CD8+ T cells from PBMCs. The receptors here all came from a man aged 18 to 29 in good health. Some clones in this sample may be carry-over from other donors' samples.

The table lists this clone with a count of one. The chain has TRBV7-9 and TRBJ2-7, with TRBD2 identical over 9 bases. This CDR3 has 14 residues. Germline loops: CDR1 SEHNR, CDR2 FQNEAQ (reference sequence). J gave up 1 base and V 11 bases, and 9 bases lay outside the gene matches. The CDR3 reads CASTPTSGSYEQYF. The CDR3 bases are TGTGCCTCCACCCCGACTAGCGGATCCTACGAGCAGTACTTC.

This chain uses TRBV4-3 with TRBJ2-2, with 9 bases matching TRBD2. The germline CDR1 and CDR2 sequences are LGHNA and YSLEER. The V gene end was trimmed by 3 bases and the J gene end by 4 bases; junction bases not matched to a gene: 12. This CDR3 spans 18 amino acids. As DNA, the CDR3 is TGCGCCAGCAGCCACCGGATTGGGAGCGGGAGGCCCACCGGGGAGCTGTTTTTT. This sequence encodes CASSHRIGSGRPTGELFF.

V is TRBV4-1 and J is TRBJ2-7, with a weak D call TRBD1 (6 bases). CDR1 is MGHRA and CDR2 is YSYEKL in the germline V gene. The ends were cut back, 2 bases at V and 4 bases at J, with 12 bases in the middle. The CDR3 is 14 amino acids. CDR3 in DNA: TGCGCCAGCAGCCAAAGTCAGGGGTGGTACGAGCAGTACTTC. Translated, it gives CASSQSQGWYEQYF.

The rearrangement links TRBV5-6 to TRBJ2-1; 9 nucleotides match TRBD2. V was clipped by 3 bases and J by 6 bases; unmatched bases: 4. CDR3 length equals 14 residues. Germline V gene lookup returns CDR1 SGHDT and CDR2 YYEEEE. CDR3 DNA sequence: TGTGCCAGCAGCTCCGCGGGGGGGATCAATGAGCAGTTCTTC. It encodes CASSSAGGINEQFF.

The gene calls are TRBV25-1 and TRBJ2-7, with 8 bases aligning to TRBD2. Germline CDR1 reads MGHDK; CDR2 reads SYGVNS. J was trimmed by 3 bases and V by 5 bases; bases with no gene match: 9. The CDR3 has 15 amino acids. DNA for the CDR3: TGTGCCAGCAGTTACCTAGCGGGTGGGAGCTACGAGCAGTACTTC. It specifies CASSYLAGGSYEQYF.

The chain employs TRBV11-2 and TRBJ1-5; no clear D. Trimming pared 3 bases from V and 1 base from J, leaving 10 bases between. Germline lookup yields CDR1 SGHAT and CDR2 FQNNGV. CDR3 length: 15 residues. Written as DNA, the CDR3 is TGTGCCAGCAGCTTGGAAGCTGTAAGCAATCAGCCCCAGCATTTT. Its protein product is CASSLEAVSNQPQHF.

The chain is built from TRBV19 and TRBJ1-2, with D uncertain. This CDR3 spans 16 amino acids. Germline loops: CDR1 LNHDA, CDR2 SQIVND (reference sequence). V was trimmed by 3 bases and J by 0 bases, leaving 14 bases between them. The CDR3 sequence is CASSMYARPANYGYTF. The CDR3 coding sequence is TGTGCCAGTAGTATGTACGCCAGGCCAGCTAACTATGGCTACACCTTC.

As DNA, the CDR3 is TGTGCCAGCAGCCACTGGACAGGGGGAGTGGATCAGCCCCAGCATTTT. Encoded protein: CASSHWTGGVDQPQHF. This chain connects TRBV7-9 to TRBJ1-5; 10 nucleotides agree with TRBD1. J gave up 5 bases and V 5 bases, and 9 bases lay outside the gene matches. The CDR3 runs 16 residues. The germline CDR1 and CDR2 sequences are SEHNR and FQNEAQ (reference sequence).

The chain is built from TRBV9 and TRBJ2-3, with 11 bases lining up with TRBD1. V lost 3 bases and J lost 3; bases outside the gene matches: 12. Germline-derived CDR1 and CDR2 are SGDLS and YYNGEE. The CDR3 runs to 18 residues. The CDR3 DNA is TGTGCCAGCAGCGCAGAACCGGGACAGGGGGTTTTGACAGATACGCAGTATTTT. It encodes CASSAEPGQGVLTDTQYF.